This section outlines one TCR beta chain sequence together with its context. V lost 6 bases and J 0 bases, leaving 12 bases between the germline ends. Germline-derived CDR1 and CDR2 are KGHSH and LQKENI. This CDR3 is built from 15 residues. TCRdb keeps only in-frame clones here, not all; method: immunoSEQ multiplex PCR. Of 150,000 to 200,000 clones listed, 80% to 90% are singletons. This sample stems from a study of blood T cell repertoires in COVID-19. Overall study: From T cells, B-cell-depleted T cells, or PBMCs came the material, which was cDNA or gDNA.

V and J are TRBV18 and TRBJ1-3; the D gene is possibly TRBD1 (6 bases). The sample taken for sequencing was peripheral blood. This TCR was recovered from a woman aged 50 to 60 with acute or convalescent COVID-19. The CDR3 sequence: CASSERQVSGNTIYF. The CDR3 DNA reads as TGTGCCAGCTCCGAGAGACAGGTCTCTGGAAACACCATATATTTT.